One and the same sample provided the 27 T cell receptor beta chains below, sequenced in a study of T cells in Graves' hyperthyroidism and ophthalmopathy. Amplified TCR beta CDR3 regions derived from RNA transcripts. With the HTBI primer set, the TCR CDR3 went through a first round of RT-PCR. TCRdb called the multiplex PCR reads again in MiXCR, with one record for every CDR3 protein. The sample carries nearly 110,000 distinct CDR3 sequences, about 17% recorded once. The sample taken for sequencing was blood. These receptors were obtained from a woman between 45 and 65 years old with Graves' hyperthyroidism.

This clonotype has ten or more counts. This rearrangement joins TRBV5-1 to TRBJ2-3; TRBD2 might be the D (5 bases). The germline gives CDR1 SGHRS, CDR2 YFSETQ. The CDR3 consists of 17 residues. V lost 0 bases and J lost 2, with 16 bases in between. The CDR3 bases are TGCGCCAGCAGCTTGGATTTCCGGGATAGGTACACAGATACGCAGTATTTT. Translation: CASSLDFRDRYTDTQYF.

This clonotype was found many times. The rearrangement uses TRBV2 and TRBJ1-1, with 8 bases matching TRBD1. J gave up 2 bases and V 3 bases, and 8 bases lay outside the gene matches. Germline V gene data show CDR1 as SNHLY and CDR2 as FYNNEI. The CDR3 has 16 residues. CDR3 amino acids: CASSDAPGTGNTEAFF. The CDR3 nucleotides are TGTGCCAGCAGTGATGCGCCCGGGACAGGAAACACTGAAGCTTTCTTT.

V and J are TRBV19 and TRBJ2-1, with D perhaps matching TRBD1 (9 bases). Germline V gene sequence: CDR1 LNHDA, CDR2 SQIVND (reference sequence). V was clipped by 5 bases and J by 8 bases, with 37 bases between them. The CDR3 covers 21 residues. CDR3 sequence reads: CASSATAIQGALIAGWHEQFF. The CDR3 DNA reads TGTGCCAGTAGTGCCACAGCGATACAGGGGGCCTTAATAGCGGGATGGCATGAGCAGTTCTTC.

At least ten counts were recorded for this clonotype. The genes are TRBV6-2 or TRBV6-3 and TRBJ1-5, with D maybe TRBD1 (6 bases). V was cut by 2 bases and J by 6 bases, with 14 bases left in between. Germline CDR1 and CDR2: MNHEY and SVGEGT. The CDR3 covers 15 residues. CDR3 residues: CASSYVGGRGQPQHF. CDR3 sequence (DNA): TGTGCCAGCAGTTACGTCGGGGGGCGAGGTCAGCCCCAGCATTTT.

The table lists this clonotype with many counts. The CDR3 DNA is TGTGCCAGCAGATACCTACAGGGCATGAACACTGAAGCTTTCTTT. Its protein is CASRYLQGMNTEAFF. This sequence joins TRBV7-6 and TRBJ1-1; maybe TRBD1 (6 bases). Germline CDR1 and CDR2: SGHVS and FNYEAQ. Deletions cut 6 bases from V and 0 bases from J, with 14 bases between. The CDR3 is made up of 15 amino acids. Using reference TRBV7-6 and TRBJ1-1 for the parts outside the CDR3, the full variable domain is GAGVSQSPRYKVTKRGQDVALRCDPISGHVSLYWYRQALGQGPEFLTYFNYEAQQDKSGLPNDRFSAERPEGSISTLTIQRTEQRDSAMYRCASRYLQGMNTEAFFGQGTRLTVV.

In this sample, this clonotype turned up many times. J is TRBJ2-1 and V is TRBV7-9, with 7 nucleotides matching TRBD1. The CDR3 sequence is 15 residues long. V dropped 5 bases and J dropped 1; count of bases not matched to a gene: 5. Germline CDR1 SEHNR, CDR2 FQNEAQ (reference sequence). The CDR3 spells CASSLPGQSYNEQFF. CDR3 bases: TGTGCCAGCAGCCTCCCGGGACAGTCCTACAATGAGCAGTTCTTC.

This clonotype showed up many times. V gene TRBV10-2 combines with J gene TRBJ2-1; D unresolved. The CDR3 length is 12 residues. The germline CDR1 and CDR2 sequences are WSHSY and SAAADI. V lost 3 bases, J lost 8 bases, and 8 bases lay in between. CDR3 bases: TGCGCCAGCAGTGACCCGTCCGATGAGCAGTTCTTC. It codes for CASSDPSDEQFF.

At least ten counts were recorded for this clonotype. The gene calls are TRBV27 and TRBJ2-1; TRBD2 matches 12 bases. J gave up 7 bases and V 6 bases, and 7 bases lay outside the gene matches. CDR3 length: 15 amino acids. CDR1 is MNHEY, CDR2 SMNVEV, per germline (reference sequence). The CDR3 nucleotides are TGTGCCAGCAGCTCGGGACTAGCGGGCGGTAATGAGCAGTTCTTC. It is translated as CASSSGLAGGNEQFF.

The chain is built from TRBV11-2 and TRBJ1-1; D gene ambiguous. V was clipped by 4 bases and J by 0 bases, with 9 bases between them. The CDR3 loop spans 14 amino acids. In germline, CDR1 is SGHAT, CDR2 FQNNGV. This CDR3 is CASSSSGMNTEAFF. DNA for the CDR3: TGTGCCAGCAGCTCCTCGGGGATGAACACTGAAGCTTTCTTT. Full variable domain (remainder filled in from reference TRBV11-2 and TRBJ1-1): EAGVAQSPRYKIIEKRQSVAFWCNPISGHATLYWYQQILGQGPKLLIQFQNNGVVDDSQLPKDRFSAERLKGVDSTLKIQPAKLEDSAVYLCASSSSGMNTEAFFGQGTRLTVV.

There are many counts of this clonotype. The chain combines TRBV11-2 with TRBJ2-7, with D uncertain. With 5 bases removed from V and 6 bases from J, the gap between germline ends came to 11 bases. The CDR3 has 12 residues. The germline CDR1 and CDR2 sequences are SGHAT and FQNNGV. The CDR3 bases are TGTGCCAGCAGCCTAACTCTGTCCGAGCAGTACGTC. The encoded protein is CASSLTLSEQYV.

This clonotype was detected many times. The gene calls are TRBV4-1 and TRBJ2-7; D possibly corresponds to TRBD1 (6 bases). Deletions cut 0 bases from V and 3 bases from J, with 9 bases between. The CDR3 runs to 14 residues. Germline-derived CDR1 and CDR2 are MGHRA and YSYEKL. In DNA form, the CDR3 reads TGCGCCAGCAGCCAAGACCAGGGGAACTACGAGCAGTACTTC. Protein sequence: CASSQDQGNYEQYF.

This clonotype was seen many times. V is TRBV2 and J is TRBJ2-5; maybe TRBD1 (6 bases). The length of the CDR3 is 15 residues. In germline, CDR1 is SNHLY, CDR2 FYNNEI. V shed 3 bases and J shed 2 bases, with 13 bases lying between them. Here the CDR3 reads CASSEGATWQETQYF. The DNA of the CDR3 is TGTGCCAGCAGTGAGGGGGCGACATGGCAAGAGACCCAGTACTTC.

This clonotype occurred many times. The chain links TRBV5-8 to TRBJ2-5; no clear D. V lost 7 bases, J lost 1 base, and 17 bases lay in between. Germline V CDR1 and CDR2: SGHTS, YDEGEE. CDR3 size: 15 residues. The CDR3 reads CASAQSRSGQETQYF. CDR3 DNA sequence: TGTGCCAGCGCCCAGAGCCGTTCGGGCCAAGAGACCCAGTACTTC.

This clonotype occurred many times. V usage is TRBV3-1 and J usage is TRBJ2-2, with TRBD2 matching over 8 bases. Trimming cost V 0 bases and J 7 bases; bases outside gene matches: 7. The CDR3 extends over 16 amino acids. Germline values: CDR1 LGHDT, CDR2 YNNKEL (reference sequence). CDR3 nucleotides: TGTGCCAGCAGCCAAGACGGCGGGAGGCGTGACGGGGAGCTGTTTTTT. This codes for CASSQDGGRRDGELFF.

This chain links TRBV20-1 with TRBJ1-2; D remains unclear. The CDR3 contains 13 residues. Per germline, CDR1 DFQATT and CDR2 SNEGSKA (reference sequence). The V and J ends lost 6 bases and 5 bases respectively, with 16 bases between them. The CDR3: CSAPYSSFYGYTF. CDR3 nucleotide sequence: TGCAGTGCACCTTACAGCTCCTTTTATGGCTACACCTTC.

Remarks on this clonotype: This could be a read error, since a much larger clone is one nucleotide away. This sequence joins TRBV2 and TRBJ2-4; 8 bases align to TRBD1. The CDR3 contains 16 residues. The germline V gene has CDR1 SNHLY and CDR2 FYNNEI. Written as DNA, the CDR3 is TGTGCCACCAGTGAACAGGGGGAAATTGCCAAAAACATTCAGTACTTC. This translates into CATSEQGEIAKNIQYF. The full variable domain, with the rest looked up from reference TRBV2 and TRBJ2-4, is EPEVTQTPSHQVTQMGQEVILRCVPISNHLYFYWYRQILGQKVEFLVSFYNNEISEKSEIFDDQFSVERPDGSNFTLKIRSTKLEDSAMYFCATSEQGEIAKNIQYFGAGTRLSVL.

The sample holds many counts of this clonotype. The rearrangement joins TRBV6-1 to TRBJ1-3; TRBD1 agrees at 7 bases. The CDR3 loop spans 14 amino acids. Germline V gene data show CDR1 as MNHNS and CDR2 as SASEGT. The V and J ends lost 5 bases and 0 bases, in that order; junction bases with no gene match: 1. CDR3 sequence reads: CASSNRGSGNTIYF. CDR3 sequence (DNA): TGTGCCAGCAGTAACAGGGGCTCTGGAAACACCATATATTTT.

The sample holds many counts of this clonotype. The J gene is TRBJ1-5, the V gene TRBV27; D remains unclear. Per germline, CDR1 MNHEY and CDR2 SMNVEV (reference sequence). The CDR3 extends over 12 amino acids. Trimming cost V 1 base and J 6 bases, with 4 bases left between them. CDR3 sequence: CASSLFGQPQHF. CDR3 sequence (DNA): TGTGCCAGCAGTTTATTTGGTCAGCCCCAGCATTTT.

This clonotype was seen repeatedly, ten times or more. V is TRBV6-1 and J is TRBJ2-5; 13 nucleotides align to TRBD2. The CDR3 consists of 16 residues. The V segment lost 5 bases and the J segment 5 bases; nucleotides outside the gene matches: 8. Germline V gives CDR1 MNHNS, CDR2 SASEGT. The CDR3 nucleotides are TGTGCCAGCAGTCCCCGGACTAGCGGGAGACGGGAGACCCAGTACTTC. It yields the protein CASSPRTSGRRETQYF.

At least ten counts were recorded for this clonotype. This sequence joins TRBV5-1 and TRBJ2-1; 8 bases agree with TRBD2. V lost 0 bases and J lost 0; bases outside the gene matches: 2. CDR1 and CDR2 (germline): SGHRS, YFSETQ. The CDR3 extends over 16 amino acids. The CDR3 loop is CASSLALAGSYNEQFF. The CDR3 bases are TGCGCCAGCAGCTTGGCCCTAGCGGGCTCCTACAATGAGCAGTTCTTC.

At least ten counts were recorded for this clonotype. The chain has TRBV12-3 or TRBV12-4 and TRBJ2-7; maybe TRBD1 (5 bases). V was shortened by 6 bases and J by 2 bases, with 11 bases between the two germline ends. The CDR3 totals 13 residues. The CDR3 loop is CASSTGTPYEQYF. The CDR3 DNA follows: TGTGCCAGCAGCACAGGAACTCCCTACGAGCAGTACTTC.

This clonotype has ten or more counts. The chain links TRBV2 to TRBJ1-2, with a tentative D call TRBD1 (5 bases). Germline V gene data show CDR1 as SNHLY and CDR2 as FYNNEI. The germline V and J ends were trimmed by 6 bases and 4 bases, with 18 bases remaining between them. This CDR3 is 15 amino acids long. CDR3 DNA sequence: TGTGCCAGCAGAACCGGGGGTGTACCTAGCTATGGCTACACCTTC. Protein sequence: CASRTGGVPSYGYTF.

In this sample, this clonotype turned up many times. The genes are TRBV14 and TRBJ2-7; tentative D call: TRBD2 (6 bases). The CDR3 has 14 residues. The germline V gene encodes CDR1 SGHDN and CDR2 FVKESK. V was trimmed by 3 bases and J by 4 bases, leaving 13 bases between them. Written as DNA, the CDR3 is TGTGCCAGCAGCCACCCGTTCCGGGGGTACGAGCAGTACTTC. Translating it yields CASSHPFRGYEQYF.

This clonotype was picked up a small number of times. The rearrangement joins TRBV4-2 to TRBJ1-2, with 9 nucleotides matching TRBD1. The CDR3 is 14 amino acids. V shed 4 bases, J shed 4 bases, and the junction held 4 bases outside the gene matches. Germline assignment: CDR1 LGHNA and CDR2 YNFKEQ. The CDR3 loop is CASSPMGQGYGYTF. The DNA of the CDR3 is TGTGCCAGCAGCCCCATGGGACAGGGCTATGGCTACACCTTC.

There are many counts of this clonotype. CDR3 nucleotide sequence: TGTGCCAGCAGCCTCGGAGAAGAGACCCAGTACTTC. As protein: CASSLGEETQYF. The chain has TRBV3-1 and TRBJ2-5; D call uncertain. Germline V gene data show CDR1 as LGHDT and CDR2 as YNNKEL (reference sequence). The CDR3 has 12 residues. The V and J ends lost 4 bases and 3 bases respectively, with 6 bases between them.

This clonotype was seen repeatedly, ten times or more. V is TRBV6-1 and J is TRBJ1-5; D call uncertain. Deletions cut 4 bases from V and 10 bases from J, with 17 bases between. CDR1 MNHNS and CDR2 SASEGT come from the germline V gene. This CDR3 spans 14 amino acids. CDR3 loop: CASSVDTLVGPQHF. CDR3 DNA sequence: TGTGCCAGCAGTGTCGACACCCTCGTCGGTCCCCAGCATTTT.

This clonotype was counted ten times or more. V usage is TRBV7-9 and J usage is TRBJ2-1; the match to TRBD1 covers 12 bases. With V trimmed by 6 bases and J by 12 bases, 9 bases remained unmatched. CDR1 is SEHNR, CDR2 FQNEAQ, per germline (reference sequence). CDR3 length equals 14 residues. The CDR3 coding sequence is TGTGCCAGCAGGTTTAGGGGACAGGGGGCGGGGCAGTTCTTC. Its translation is CASRFRGQGAGQFF.